Detailed here is one T cell receptor beta chain. This clone has only one observation. Its antigen target is currently unknown. No much larger clonotype is one base removed from it; base qualities were not supplied. The data derive from a study of T cells in pancreatic ductal adenocarcinoma (dated by TCRdb to 2017 to 2019). Study-level background: Surgically resected pancreatic ductal adenocarcinoma specimens were analyzed for the quantity, spatial distribution, and characteristics of both suppressive cells and tumor-infiltrating CD8+ T cells, an effort aimed at clarifying the adaptive T-cell response occurring naturally.

TCR beta CDR3 regions were amplified from genomic DNA using the immunoSEQ hsTCRB kit. High-throughput TRB CDR3 sequencing was performed on an Illumina HiSeq system. The authors processed their data as follows. The immunoSEQ software was used to analyze sequencing reads, and nonproductive sequences containing premature stops or frame-shifts were removed. To calculate repertoire clonality, Shannon entropy was normalized by log2 of the number of unique productive sequences, and that value was subtracted from one. In its TCRdb copy, this immuneACCESS table keeps in-frame sequences only and misses some clones. Where compared with another copy, unresolved V genes explain less than half of these, and the others have no known cause. V, J and clone size reflect that table, while D and trimming were determined from the DNA. Here the sample has about 98,000 clones; 90% to 95% occur a single time. The top ten constitute roughly 3.1% of the sample.

Results the study describes overall, beyond this receptor: Because tumors are enriched in CD45RO+ effector T cells rather than naive T cells, which biases toward lower diversity, comparisons of clonality between tumor and blood may be biased. Because inoperable disease is present at presentation in most pancreatic cancer patients, the resected cohort was biased toward the minority with early-stage disease. No significant difference in T-cell clonality was found between tumor and blood, with mean clonality of approximately 0.11 in tumors and approximately 0.07 in blood. More total productive templates and 6 to 9-fold more unique clonotypes were found in blood samples than in tumor samples.

The pancreatic ductal adenocarcinoma patients who were selected had gone through surgery without receiving any neoadjuvant therapy. Peripheral blood was collected in heparin tubes, from which PBMCs were isolated by histopaque density gradient and cryopreserved in approximately 10% DMSO. Using the DNeasy Blood and Tissue Kit with Proteinase K and RNase treatment, genomic DNA was extracted from roughly 7 PBMC and 9 flash-frozen tumor specimens. Including the terminal cysteine and phenylalanine, the CDR3 comprises 18 residues. The retained sequence is limited to the CDR3, 54 bases, with the frame set at the first base. CDR1 and CDR2 were assigned from the germline V gene as LGHNA and YSLEER. V is cut back by 0 bases and J by 1 base, with 8 bases in the junction unmatched.

In this chain, TRBV4-3 is recombined with TRBJ2-3; 9 central nucleotides agree with TRBD2. The sequencing input was PBMCs. The TCR was taken from a human donor with pancreatic ductal adenocarcinoma. The CDR3 reads CASSQDLLTSGGTDTQYF. In nucleotides, the sequence is TGCGCCAGCAGCCAAGATCTATTGACTAGCGGAGGCACAGATACGCAGTATTTT.